The rows below give T cell receptor beta chains drawn from one sample of a study of graft-versus-host responses after intestinal transplantation. Repertoires were generated with immunoSEQ multiplex PCR, while TCRdb's copy carries only in-frame clones and drops some. The sample has some 39,000 clones, just under 90% seen once. The sample consisted of PBMCs, taken 267 days after transplant. Receptors were obtained from a human patient who received an intestinal transplant, so some T cells may come from the graft donor. Both conserved end residues are part of each CDR3. A D gene is named only where the DNA matches it firmly. Expanded clones are given a class, and other clones once, few, many or no size at all.

NA	TRBJ1-5	TRBV4-1	NA	CASSQAGEWGGNQPQHF	TGCGCCAGCAGCCAAGCTGGCGAGTGGGGCGGCAATCAGCCCCAGCATTTT
NA	TRBJ2-1	TRBV11-1	NA	CASSLVQGNEQFF	TGTGCCAGCAGCTTAGTGCAGGGCAATGAGCAGTTCTTC
once	TRBJ2-2	TRBV5-1	NA	CASSFLSPGPLFF	TGCGCCAGCAGCTTCCTTAGCCCAGGTCCGCTGTTTTTT
NA	TRBJ1-1	TRBV5-4	NA	CASSVVGTEAFF	TGTGCCAGCAGCGTGGTCGGCACTGAAGCTTTCTTT
NA	TRBJ2-7	TRBV12-5	NA	CASGTQSGFPPGEQYF	TGTGCTAGTGGCACTCAATCGGGATTCCCTCCGGGGGAGCAGTACTTC
NA	TRBJ2-5	TRBV5-4	NA	CASSQTGETQYF	TGTGCCAGCAGCCAGACCGGCGAGACCCAGTACTTC
NA	TRBJ2-3	TRBV30	NA	CACRLRPNTDTQYF	TGTGCCTGTCGACTGAGGCCCAATACAGATACGCAGTATTTT
NA	TRBJ2-1	TRBV9	TRBD1	CASSGGQGPYNEQFF	TGTGCCAGCAGCGGAGGACAGGGACCCTACAATGAGCAGTTCTTC
NA	TRBJ1-1	TRBV4-1	NA	CASSQGAGQNTEAFF	TGCGCCAGCAGCCAAGGAGCCGGACAAAACACTGAAGCTTTCTTT
NA	TRBJ2-7	TRBV11-1	TRBD1	CASSRTGASYEQYF	TGTGCCAGCAGTCGGACAGGGGCGTCCTACGAGCAGTACTTC
NA	TRBJ1-2	TRBV4-1	TRBD1	CASSQDLGQGNGYTF	TGCGCCAGCAGCCAAGATCTTGGACAGGGGAATGGCTACACCTTC
NA	TRBJ1-2	TRBV5-1	NA	CASSLGPPTEIYGYTF	TGCGCCAGCAGCTTGGGCCCTCCCACAGAAATCTATGGCTACACCTTC
NA	TRBJ1-1	TRBV6-5	NA	CASSESGRQEAFF	TGTGCCAGCAGTGAATCCGGACGGCAGGAAGCTTTCTTT
NA	TRBJ1-2	TRBV5-1	NA	CASSVGTPTNYGYTF	TGCGCCAGCAGCGTTGGGACGCCGACTAACTATGGCTACACCTTC
NA	TRBJ2-3	TRBV4-1	NA	CASSQGETSTDTQYF	TGCGCCAGCAGCCAAGGAGAAACTAGCACAGATACGCAGTATTTT
NA	TRBJ2-3	TRBV30	NA	CAWSRGVNTDTQYF	TGTGCCTGGAGCCGCGGGGTGAACACAGATACGCAGTATTTT
NA	TRBJ1-4	TRBV7-9	NA	CASSFGGNDEKLFF	TGTGCCAGCAGCTTCGGGGGAAATGATGAAAAACTGTTTTTT
NA	TRBJ2-5	TRBV15	TRBD1	CATSRDPGNRGETQYF	TGTGCCACCAGCAGAGATCCGGGCAACAGGGGTGAGACCCAGTACTTC
NA	TRBJ1-1	TRBV7-2	NA	CASNKHGRDTEAFF	TGTGCCAGCAATAAACACGGGAGGGACACTGAAGCTTTCTTT
NA	TRBJ1-3	TRBV19	TRBD1	CASSTDRVPGNTIYF	TGTGCCAGTAGTACCGACAGGGTCCCTGGAAACACCATATATTTT
NA	TRBJ2-7	TRBV5-6	NA	CASSPRTGPWRQYF	TGTGCCAGCAGCCCAAGGACGGGACCCTGGCGGCAGTACTTC
NA	TRBJ1-6	TRBV6-5	TRBD1	CASSYSRTGDSPLHF	TGTGCCAGCAGTTACTCCCGGACAGGGGATTCACCCCTCCACTTT
NA	TRBJ1-2	TRBV7-9	NA	CASSPILDDGYTF	TGTGCCAGCAGCCCGATACTTGATGATGGCTACACCTTC
NA	TRBJ1-2	TRBV4-1	NA	CASSQGDTANYGYTF	TGCGCCAGCAGCCAGGGGGACACTGCTAACTATGGCTACACCTTC
NA	TRBJ1-2	TRBV6-1	NA	CASRHSPNYGYTF	TGTGCCAGCAGACACAGCCCTAACTATGGCTACACCTTC
NA	TRBJ1-6	TRBV5-1	TRBD1	CASRSGQGVGSPLHF	TGCGCCAGCAGATCGGGACAGGGGGTCGGTTCACCCCTCCACTTT
once	TRBJ1-6	TRBV18	TRBD1	CASPPGTGDNSPLHF	TGTGCCAGCCCACCTGGGACAGGAGATAATTCACCCCTCCACTTT
NA	TRBJ2-2	TRBV5-6	NA	CASSFLQQGRSGELFF	TGTGCCAGCAGCTTCTTACAACAGGGGAGGTCCGGGGAGCTGTTTTTT
NA	TRBJ2-7	TRBV6-1	TRBD1	CASSERQGAPVLSRYEQYF	TGTGCCAGCAGTGAGAGACAGGGGGCCCCCGTCCTTTCCAGATACGAGCAGTACTTC
NA	TRBJ2-5	TRBV6-5	TRBD1	CASSSAGGQETQYF	TGTGCCAGCAGTTCCGCAGGGGGTCAAGAGACCCAGTACTTC
NA	TRBJ1-5	TRBV6-1	NA	CASSEVLGTQPQHF	TGTGCCAGCAGTGAAGTGTTAGGGACTCAGCCCCAGCATTTT
NA	TRBJ1-2	TRBV2	NA	CASSELVSRRGGYTF	TGTGCCAGCAGTGAATTGGTCAGCCGCCGGGGTGGCTACACCTTC
NA	TRBJ1-5	TRBV19	NA	CASSTHGIQPQHF	TGTGCCAGTAGTACACACGGGATTCAGCCCCAGCATTTT
NA	TRBJ2-3	TRBV6-5	NA	CASSYSRVSATDTQYF	TGTGCCAGCAGTTACTCCCGGGTTAGCGCCACAGATACGCAGTATTTT
NA	TRBJ2-5	TRBV5-1	NA	CASSPGPGALAETQYF	TGCGCCAGCAGCCCCGGTCCCGGGGCGCTTGCGGAGACCCAGTACTTC
NA	TRBJ2-7	TRBV5-4	NA	CASSFGGVSYEQYF	TGTGCCAGCAGCTTCGGGGGCGTCTCCTACGAGCAGTACTTC
NA	TRBJ2-7	TRBV6-1	NA	CASSEASVGMGVYEQYF	TGTGCCAGCAGTGAAGCGAGTGTGGGTATGGGGGTCTACGAGCAGTACTTC
NA	TRBJ1-5	TRBV4-1	TRBD1	CASSPGGDQPQHF	TGCGCCAGCAGCCCAGGGGGGGATCAGCCCCAGCATTTT
NA	TRBJ2-7	TRBV4-1	NA	CASSPSGDEQYF	TGCGCCAGCAGCCCATCCGGGGACGAGCAGTACTTC
NA	TRBJ2-3	TRBV4-1	TRBD2	CASSQFGLAGGFFTDTQYF	TGCGCCAGCAGCCAATTTGGACTAGCGGGGGGGTTCTTCACAGATACGCAGTATTTT
NA	TRBJ1-5	TRBV6-4	NA	CATRRNNQPQHF	TGTGCCACCAGACGTAACAATCAGCCCCAGCATTTT
NA	TRBJ2-7	TRBV2	NA	CASSPTGYEQYF	TGTGCCAGCAGTCCCACAGGATACGAGCAGTACTTC
few	TRBJ1-2	TRBV19	NA	CASSIDLNYGYTF	TGTGCCAGTAGTATAGACTTGAACTATGGCTACACCTTC
NA	TRBJ2-5	TRBV10-3	NA	CAISAAPNGEETQYF	TGTGCCATCAGTGCCGCCCCTAACGGGGAGGAGACCCAGTACTTC
NA	TRBJ1-1	TRBV5-1	NA	CASSDYGGSTEAFF	TGCGCCAGCAGCGACTACGGGGGAAGCACTGAAGCTTTCTTT
few	TRBJ1-5	TRBV2	NA	CASSETRERNQPQHF	TGTGCCAGCAGTGAAACCCGAGAGCGCAATCAGCCCCAGCATTTT
NA	TRBJ2-3	TRBV27	TRBD1	CASSSRQGAMGTDTQYF	TGTGCCAGCAGTTCTCGGCAGGGGGCGATGGGCACAGATACGCAGTATTTT
NA	TRBJ1-4	TRBV15	NA	CATSSTIPLGGAKLFF	TGTGCCACCAGCAGCACCATTCCACTAGGAGGTGCAAAACTGTTTTTT
NA	TRBJ1-1	TRBV7-9	NA	CAATTGYTEAFF	TGTGCCGCAACAACAGGGTACACTGAAGCTTTCTTT
NA	TRBJ1-2	TRBV7-8	NA	CASSLIGPGGGRNGYTF	TGTGCCAGCAGCTTAATCGGACCTGGGGGTGGTAGGAATGGCTACACCTTC
NA	TRBJ1-4	TRBV7-9	NA	CASSLGSTQDKLFF	TGTGCCAGCAGCTTGGGCAGTACACAAGATAAACTGTTTTTT
NA	TRBJ1-2	TRBV10-3	TRBD1	CAISPTGDGYTF	TGTGCCATCAGCCCTACAGGGGACGGCTACACCTTC
NA	TRBJ1-1	TRBV12-5	NA	CASGLPHENTEAFF	TGTGCTAGTGGTTTGCCCCACGAGAACACTGAAGCTTTCTTT
NA	TRBJ1-2	TRBV6-1	NA	CASSVEGKAYGYTF	TGTGCCAGCAGTGTCGAGGGGAAGGCCTATGGCTACACCTTC
NA	TRBJ2-1	TRBV11-2	TRBD2	CASSPFRGGAYNEQFF	TGTGCCAGCAGCCCCTTCCGCGGGGGGGCCTACAATGAGCAGTTCTTC
NA	TRBJ2-1	TRBV6-5	NA	CASSYGELNEQFF	TGTGCCAGCAGTTATGGGGAATTGAATGAGCAGTTCTTC
NA	TRBJ1-1	TRBV6-9	NA	CASSYSGGVDTEAFF	TGTGCCAGCAGTTATTCCGGAGGGGTCGATACTGAAGCTTTCTTT
NA	TRBJ2-2	TRBV6-1	TRBD2	CASSEFPSGGANTGELFF	TGTGCCAGCAGTGAATTCCCTAGCGGGGGGGCGAACACCGGGGAGCTGTTTTTT